Shown below are 8 T cell receptor beta chains from a single sample sequenced in a study of vaccination and CD4 T cells after COVID-19. TCRdb recomputed calls from the PCR reads with MiXCR, one row per CDR3 protein. Among some 25,000 distinct CDR3 sequences listed, 45% to 65% were seen once. The sample here was CD4+ T cells from blood, taken before SARS-CoV-2 vaccination. These receptors all come from a human donor who had recovered from COVID-19.

CDR3 in amino acids: CASSGLGDGYTF. The CDR3 nucleotides read TGCGCCAGCAGCGGATTAGGGGATGGCTACACCTTC. This chain links TRBV5-1 with TRBJ1-2; a weak D match, TRBD1 (5 bases). The V gene's germline CDR1 is SGHRS and CDR2 YFSETQ. The CDR3 length is 12 residues. Trimming took 4 bases from V and 6 from J, leaving 10 bases between them.

A few counts support this clonotype. The rearrangement uses TRBV20-1 and TRBJ2-7; D possibly corresponds to TRBD1 (6 bases). Trimming left V 3 bases short and J 3 bases short, with 15 bases between. Germline lookup yields CDR1 DFQATT and CDR2 SNEGSKA (reference sequence). The CDR3 consists of 14 residues. The CDR3 here is CSASNRGIYYEQYF. CDR3 bases: TGCAGTGCTAGTAATAGGGGGATTTACTACGAGCAGTACTTC.

The chain employs TRBV27 and TRBJ2-6; weak D call: TRBD1 (7 bases). Per germline, CDR1 MNHEY and CDR2 SMNVEV (reference sequence). The V end lost 3 bases, the J end lost 4 bases, and 13 bases lay between the germline ends. This CDR3 region has 16 residues. Here the CDR3 DNA reads TGTGCCAGCAGTTTCAGGGGGGCGCAAGGGGCCAACGTCCTGACTTTC. It yields the protein CASSFRGAQGANVLTF.

The rearrangement uses TRBV28 and TRBJ1-5; a possible D gene is TRBD1 (6 bases). Germline V gene lookup returns CDR1 MDHEN and CDR2 SYDVKM. The ends were cut back, 5 bases at V and 6 bases at J, with 17 bases in the middle. This CDR3 has 15 residues. For the CDR3, the DNA is TGTGCCAGCAGTCGATTTGGGGGCCCCGGTCAGCCCCAGCATTTT. As protein: CASSRFGGPGQPQHF.

This chain joins TRBV2 and TRBJ2-3, with 10 positions matching TRBD2. V was clipped by 7 bases and J by 2 bases; unmatched bases: 6. Germline V gene lookup returns CDR1 SNHLY and CDR2 FYNNEI. CDR3 length: 15 residues. The CDR3 DNA reads as TGTGCCAGCAAGTCTAGCGGGAGTGTCACAGATACGCAGTATTTT. Translating it yields CASKSSGSVTDTQYF.

The chain couples TRBV7-2 to TRBJ2-7; D remains ambiguous. The germline V gene has CDR1 SGHTA and CDR2 FQGNSA. The length of the CDR3 is 12 residues. The germline V and J ends were trimmed by 2 bases and 0 bases, with 2 bases remaining between them. The CDR3 nucleotides read TGTGCCAGCAGCTTAAACTCCTACGAGCAGTACTTC. This encodes CASSLNSYEQYF.

The chain has TRBV19 and TRBJ1-2; tentatively, D is TRBD1 (6 bases). The CDR3 is 15 residues long. V lost 7 bases and J lost 4, with 19 bases in between. Per the germline V gene, CDR1 is LNHDA and CDR2 is SQIVND (reference sequence). CDR3 amino acids: CASTDAPGEGYGYTF. The DNA of the CDR3 is TGTGCCAGTACCGATGCGCCAGGGGAGGGCTATGGCTACACCTTC.

CDR3 bases: TGCGCCAGCAGCCTTGAGACTAGCGGCCCCTACAATGAGCAGTTCTTC. Translation gives CASSLETSGPYNEQFF. The genes are TRBV4-1 and TRBJ2-1; TRBD2 aligns across 9 bases. The CDR3 length is 16 residues. Germline trimming cut 4 bases from V and 2 bases from J; bases unmatched to any gene: 6. Per the germline V gene, CDR1 is MGHRA and CDR2 is YSYEKL.